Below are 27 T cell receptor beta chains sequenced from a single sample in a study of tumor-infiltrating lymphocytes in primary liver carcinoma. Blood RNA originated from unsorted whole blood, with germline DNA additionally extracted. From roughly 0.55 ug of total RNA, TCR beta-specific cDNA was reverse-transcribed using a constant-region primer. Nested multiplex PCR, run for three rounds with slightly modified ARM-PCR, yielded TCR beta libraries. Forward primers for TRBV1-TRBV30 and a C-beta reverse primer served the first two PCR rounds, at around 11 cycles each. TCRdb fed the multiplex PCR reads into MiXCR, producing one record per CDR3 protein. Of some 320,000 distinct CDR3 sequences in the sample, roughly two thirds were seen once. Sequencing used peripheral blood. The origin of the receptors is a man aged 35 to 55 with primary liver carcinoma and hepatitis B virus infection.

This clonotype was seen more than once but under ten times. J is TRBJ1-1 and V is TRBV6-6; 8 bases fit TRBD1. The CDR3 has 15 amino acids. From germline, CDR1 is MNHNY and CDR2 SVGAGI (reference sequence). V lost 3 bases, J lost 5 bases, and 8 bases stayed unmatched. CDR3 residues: CASSYPGTGQTEAFF. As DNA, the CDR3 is TGTGCCAGCAGTTATCCCGGGACAGGTCAGACTGAAGCTTTCTTT.

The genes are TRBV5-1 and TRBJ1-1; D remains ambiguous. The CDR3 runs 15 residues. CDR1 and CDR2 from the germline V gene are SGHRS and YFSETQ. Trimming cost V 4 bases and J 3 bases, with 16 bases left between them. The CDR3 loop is CASSLGGQPDTEAFF. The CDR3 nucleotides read TGCGCCAGCAGCCTCGGTGGGCAACCCGACACTGAAGCTTTCTTT.

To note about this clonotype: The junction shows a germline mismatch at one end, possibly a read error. The CDR3 nucleotides read TGCGCCAGCGGCCGTCCAGGGGAATGGTGCTATGGCTACACCTTC. Translated, it gives CASGRPGEWCYGYTF. The chain combines TRBV6-2 or TRBV6-3 with TRBJ1-2; tentatively, D is TRBD1 (6 bases). There are 15 residues in the CDR3. Germline values: CDR1 MNHEY, CDR2 SVGEGT.

The CDR3 DNA follows: TGTGCCATCAGTGCGGGACTAGCGGGCACATCCTACGAGCAGTACTTC. Amino acid sequence: CAISAGLAGTSYEQYF. J is TRBJ2-7 and V is TRBV10-3; 12 bases line up with TRBD2. The ends lost 4 bases at V and 1 base at J; junction bases unmatched: 5. The CDR3 totals 16 residues. Looked up from germline, CDR1 is ENHRY and CDR2 is SYGVKD.

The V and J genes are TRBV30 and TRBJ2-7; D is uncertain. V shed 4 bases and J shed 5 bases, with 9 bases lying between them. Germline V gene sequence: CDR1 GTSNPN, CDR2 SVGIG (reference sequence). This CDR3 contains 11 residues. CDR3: CAWNRVNEQYF. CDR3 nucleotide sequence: TGTGCCTGGAATAGGGTAAACGAGCAGTACTTC.

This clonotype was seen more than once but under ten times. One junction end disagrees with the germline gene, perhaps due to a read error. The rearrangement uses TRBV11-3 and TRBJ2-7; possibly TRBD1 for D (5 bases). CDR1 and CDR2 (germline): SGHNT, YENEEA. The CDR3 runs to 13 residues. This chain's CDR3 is CANSSDRGSEQYF. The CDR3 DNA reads TGTGCCAACAGCTCAGATAGGGGTAGCGAGCAGTACTTC.

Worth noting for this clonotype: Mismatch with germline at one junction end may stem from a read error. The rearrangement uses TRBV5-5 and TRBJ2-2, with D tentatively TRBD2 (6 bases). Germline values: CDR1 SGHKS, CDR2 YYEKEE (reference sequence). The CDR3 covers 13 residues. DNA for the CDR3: TGTGCCAACAGCTTGCGGGGTACCGGGGTGCTGTTTTTT. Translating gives CANSLRGTGVLFF.

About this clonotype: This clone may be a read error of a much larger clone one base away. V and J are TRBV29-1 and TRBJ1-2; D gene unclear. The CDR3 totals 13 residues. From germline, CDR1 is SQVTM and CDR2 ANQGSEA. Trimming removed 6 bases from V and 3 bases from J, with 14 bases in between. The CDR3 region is CSVGNTVDYGYTF. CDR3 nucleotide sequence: TGCAGCGTGGGGAACACCGTAGACTATGGCTACACCTTC.

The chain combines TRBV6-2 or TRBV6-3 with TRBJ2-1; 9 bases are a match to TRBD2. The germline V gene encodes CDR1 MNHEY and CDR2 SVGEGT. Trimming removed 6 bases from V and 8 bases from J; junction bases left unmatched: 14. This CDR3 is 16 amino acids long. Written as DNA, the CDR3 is TGTGCCAGCAGCCGCAACGGATTAGCGGGAGTGGATGAGCAGTTCTTC. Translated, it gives CASSRNGLAGVDEQFF.

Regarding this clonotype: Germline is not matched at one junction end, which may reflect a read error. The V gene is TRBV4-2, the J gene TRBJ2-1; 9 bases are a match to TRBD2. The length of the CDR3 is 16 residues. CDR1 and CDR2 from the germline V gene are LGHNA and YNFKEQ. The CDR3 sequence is CACSPFKTSGYKKQFF. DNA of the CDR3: TGTGCCTGCAGCCCCTTTAAGACTAGCGGCTACAAAAAGCAGTTCTTC.

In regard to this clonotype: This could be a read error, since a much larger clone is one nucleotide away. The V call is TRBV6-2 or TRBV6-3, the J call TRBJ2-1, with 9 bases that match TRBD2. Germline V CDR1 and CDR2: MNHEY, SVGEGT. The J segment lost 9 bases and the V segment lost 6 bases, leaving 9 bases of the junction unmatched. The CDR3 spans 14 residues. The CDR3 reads CASSRSGSSGEQFF. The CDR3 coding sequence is TGTGCCAGCAGCCGTAGCGGGAGTAGTGGTGAGCAGTTCTTC.

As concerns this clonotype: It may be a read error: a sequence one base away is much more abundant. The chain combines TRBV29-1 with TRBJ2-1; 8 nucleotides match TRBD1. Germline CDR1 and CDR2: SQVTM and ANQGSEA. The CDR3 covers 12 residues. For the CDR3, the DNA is TGCAGCGTTGGTCAGGGGGCAGATGACCAGTTCTTC. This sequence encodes CSVGQGADDQFF.

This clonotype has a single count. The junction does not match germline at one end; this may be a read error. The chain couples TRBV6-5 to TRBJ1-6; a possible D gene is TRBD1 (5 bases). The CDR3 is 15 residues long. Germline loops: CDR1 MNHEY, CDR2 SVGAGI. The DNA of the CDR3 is TGTGCCACCAGTTACTTAGGGGCAGGGAGATCACCCCTCCACTTT. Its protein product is CATSYLGAGRSPLHF.

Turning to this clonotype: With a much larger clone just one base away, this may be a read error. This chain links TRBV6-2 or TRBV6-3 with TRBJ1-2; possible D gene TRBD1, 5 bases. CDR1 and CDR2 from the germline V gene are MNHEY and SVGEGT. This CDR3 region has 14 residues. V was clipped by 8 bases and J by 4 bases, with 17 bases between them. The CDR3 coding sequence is TGTGCCAGCCGCAAACGGGGGGTCGCCTATGGCTACACCTTC. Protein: CASRKRGVAYGYTF.

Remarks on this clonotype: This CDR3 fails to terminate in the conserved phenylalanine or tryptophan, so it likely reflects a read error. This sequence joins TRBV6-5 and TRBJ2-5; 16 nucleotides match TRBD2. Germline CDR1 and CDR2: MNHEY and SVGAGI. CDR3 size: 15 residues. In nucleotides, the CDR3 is TGTACCAGCAGTTTGGGACTAGCGGGAGGGGAGACCCAGTACATC. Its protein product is CTSSLGLAGGETQYI.

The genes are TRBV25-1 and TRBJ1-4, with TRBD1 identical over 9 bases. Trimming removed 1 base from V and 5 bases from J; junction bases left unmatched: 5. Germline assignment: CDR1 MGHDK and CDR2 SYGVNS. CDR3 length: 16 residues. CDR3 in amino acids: CASSESPGTGNEKLFF. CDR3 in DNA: TGTGCCAGCAGTGAATCCCCCGGGACAGGGAATGAAAAACTGTTTTTT.

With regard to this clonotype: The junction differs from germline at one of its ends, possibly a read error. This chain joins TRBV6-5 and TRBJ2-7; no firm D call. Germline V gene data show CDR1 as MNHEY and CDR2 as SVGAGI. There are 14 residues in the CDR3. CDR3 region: CASSGRWSSCEQYF. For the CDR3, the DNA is TGTGCCAGCTCCGGTAGATGGAGCTCCTGCGAGCAGTACTTC.

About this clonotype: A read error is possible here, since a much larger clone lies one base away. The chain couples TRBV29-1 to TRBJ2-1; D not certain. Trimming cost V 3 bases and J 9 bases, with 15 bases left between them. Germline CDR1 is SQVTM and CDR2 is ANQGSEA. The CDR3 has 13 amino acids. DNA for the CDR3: TGCAGCGTTGATATAACTCGGCACAGTGAGCAGTTCTTC. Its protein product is CSVDITRHSEQFF.

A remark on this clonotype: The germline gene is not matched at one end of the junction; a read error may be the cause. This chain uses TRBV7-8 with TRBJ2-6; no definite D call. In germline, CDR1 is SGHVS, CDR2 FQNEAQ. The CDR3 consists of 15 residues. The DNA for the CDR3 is TGTGCCAGCAGCCCGGACCGCACTGGGACCAACGTCCTGACTTTC. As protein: CASSPDRTGTNVLTF. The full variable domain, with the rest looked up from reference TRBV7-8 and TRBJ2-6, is GAGVSQSPRYKVAKRGQDVALRCDPISGHVSLFWYQQALGQGPEFLTYFQNEAQLDKSGLPSDRFFAERPEGSVSTLKIQRTQQEDSAVYLCASSPDRTGTNVLTFGAGSRLTVL.

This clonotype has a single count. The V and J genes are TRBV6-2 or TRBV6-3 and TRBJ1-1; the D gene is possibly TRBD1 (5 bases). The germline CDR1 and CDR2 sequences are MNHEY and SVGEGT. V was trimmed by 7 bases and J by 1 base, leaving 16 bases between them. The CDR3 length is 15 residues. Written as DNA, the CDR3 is TGTGCCAGCAACACACCCAGAACAGGGAACACTGAAGCTTTCTTT. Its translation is CASNTPRTGNTEAFF.

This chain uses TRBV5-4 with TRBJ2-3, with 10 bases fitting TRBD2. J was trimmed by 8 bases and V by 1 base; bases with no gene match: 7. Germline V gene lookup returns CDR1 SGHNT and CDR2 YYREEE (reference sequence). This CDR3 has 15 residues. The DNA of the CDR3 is TGTGCCAGCAGCTTGCTACTAGCGGGACTTGGTACGCAGTATTTT. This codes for CASSLLLAGLGTQYF.

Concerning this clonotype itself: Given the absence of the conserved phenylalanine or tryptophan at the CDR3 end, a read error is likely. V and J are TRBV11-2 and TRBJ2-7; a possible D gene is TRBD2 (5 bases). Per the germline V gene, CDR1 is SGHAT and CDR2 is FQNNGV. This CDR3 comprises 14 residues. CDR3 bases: TGTGCCAGCAGCCTCGGCCCTAGCTCCTACGGGCAGTACATC. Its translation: CASSLGPSSYGQYI.

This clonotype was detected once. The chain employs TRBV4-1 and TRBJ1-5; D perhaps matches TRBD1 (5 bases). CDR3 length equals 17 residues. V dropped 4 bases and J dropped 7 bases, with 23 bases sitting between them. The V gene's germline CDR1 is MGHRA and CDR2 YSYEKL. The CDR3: CASSPLGGGQIGQPQHF. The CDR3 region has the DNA TGCGCCAGCAGCCCTTTGGGGGGAGGCCAAATCGGACAGCCCCAGCATTTT.

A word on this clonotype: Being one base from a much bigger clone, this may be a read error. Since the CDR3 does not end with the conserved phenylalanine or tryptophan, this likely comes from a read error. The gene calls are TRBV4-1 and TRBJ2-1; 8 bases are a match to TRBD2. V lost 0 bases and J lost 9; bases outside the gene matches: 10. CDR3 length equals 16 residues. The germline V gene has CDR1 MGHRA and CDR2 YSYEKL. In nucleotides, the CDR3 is TGCGCCAGCAGCCAAGATGACGGGAGGGCCGGGGGTGAGCAGTTCCTC. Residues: CASSQDDGRAGGEQFL.

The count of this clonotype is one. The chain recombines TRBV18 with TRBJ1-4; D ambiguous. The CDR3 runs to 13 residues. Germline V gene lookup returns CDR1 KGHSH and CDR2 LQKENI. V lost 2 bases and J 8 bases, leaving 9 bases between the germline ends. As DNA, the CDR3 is TGTGCCAGCTCACCAAACCCCACCGAAAAACTGTTTTTT. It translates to CASSPNPTEKLFF.

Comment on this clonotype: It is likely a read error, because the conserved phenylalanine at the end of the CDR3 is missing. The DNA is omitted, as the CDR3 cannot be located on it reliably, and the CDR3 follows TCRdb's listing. CDR3 amino acids: CASSLVGAAGADTQYS. The chain combines TRBV11-2 with TRBJ2-3; the D call of TRBD2 is as the table states it, not checked on the DNA. CDR1 and CDR2 (germline): SGHAT, FQNNGV. From its first to its last residue, the CDR3 has 16 amino acids.

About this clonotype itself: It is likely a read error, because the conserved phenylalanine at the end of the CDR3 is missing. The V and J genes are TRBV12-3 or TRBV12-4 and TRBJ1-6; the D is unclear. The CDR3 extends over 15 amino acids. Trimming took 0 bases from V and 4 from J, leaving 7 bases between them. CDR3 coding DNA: TGTGCCAGCAGTTTAGCAGGAGCTTATAATTCACCCCTCCACTTA. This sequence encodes CASSLAGAYNSPLHL.